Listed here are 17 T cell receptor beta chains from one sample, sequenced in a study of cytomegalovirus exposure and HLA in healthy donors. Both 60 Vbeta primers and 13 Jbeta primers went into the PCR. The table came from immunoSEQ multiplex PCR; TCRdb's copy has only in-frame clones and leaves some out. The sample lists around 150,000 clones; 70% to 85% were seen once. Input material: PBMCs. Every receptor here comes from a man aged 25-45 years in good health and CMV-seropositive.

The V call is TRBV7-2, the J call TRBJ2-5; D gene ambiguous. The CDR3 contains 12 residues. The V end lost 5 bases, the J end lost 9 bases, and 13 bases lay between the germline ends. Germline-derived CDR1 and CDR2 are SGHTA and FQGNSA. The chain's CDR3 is CASSPPSLPQYF. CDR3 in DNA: TGTGCCAGCAGCCCGCCAAGCCTCCCCCAGTACTTC. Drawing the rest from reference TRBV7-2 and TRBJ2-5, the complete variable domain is GAGVSQSPSNKVTEKGKDVELRCDPISGHTALYWYRQSLGQGLEFLIYFQGNSAPDKSGLPSDRFSAERTGGSVSTLTIQRTQQEDSAVYLCASSPPSLPQYFGPGTRLLVL.

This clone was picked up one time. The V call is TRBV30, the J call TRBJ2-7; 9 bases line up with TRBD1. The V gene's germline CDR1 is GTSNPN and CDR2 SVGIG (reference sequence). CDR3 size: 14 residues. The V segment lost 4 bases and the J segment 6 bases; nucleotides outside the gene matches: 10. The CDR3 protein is CAWTTGQGRGEQYF. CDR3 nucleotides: TGTGCCTGGACTACCGGACAGGGGAGAGGCGAGCAGTACTTC.

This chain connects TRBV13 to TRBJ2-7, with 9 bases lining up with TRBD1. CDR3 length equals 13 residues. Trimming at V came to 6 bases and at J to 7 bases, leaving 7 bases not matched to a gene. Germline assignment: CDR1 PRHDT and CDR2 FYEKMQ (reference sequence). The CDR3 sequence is CASREQGAQEQYF. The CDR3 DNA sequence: TGTGCCAGCAGGGAACAGGGGGCGCAAGAGCAGTACTTC. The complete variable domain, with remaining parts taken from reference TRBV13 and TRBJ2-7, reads AAGVIQSPRHLIKEKRETATLKCYPIPRHDTVYWYQQGPGQDPQFLISFYEKMQSDKGSIPDRFSAQQFSDYHSELNMSSLELGDSALYFCASREQGAQEQYFGPGTRLTVT.

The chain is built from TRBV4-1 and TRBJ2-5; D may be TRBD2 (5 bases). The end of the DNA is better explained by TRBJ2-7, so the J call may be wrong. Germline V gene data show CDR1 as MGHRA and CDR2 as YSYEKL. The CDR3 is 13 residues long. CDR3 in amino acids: CASSRKLGHEQYF. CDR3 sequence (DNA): TGCGCCAGCAGTCGAAAACTAGGGCACGAGCAGTACTTC.

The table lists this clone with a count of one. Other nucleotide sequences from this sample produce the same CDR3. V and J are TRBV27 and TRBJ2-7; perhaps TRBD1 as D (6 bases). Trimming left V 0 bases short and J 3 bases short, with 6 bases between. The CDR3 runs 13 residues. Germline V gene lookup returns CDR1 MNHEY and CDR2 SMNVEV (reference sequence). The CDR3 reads CASSLSRGYEQYF. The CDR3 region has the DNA TGTGCCAGCAGTTTATCCAGGGGCTACGAGCAGTACTTC.

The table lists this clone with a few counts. The CDR3 loop is CASSFLGGGSYNEQFF. For the CDR3, the DNA is TGTGCCAGCAGCTTTCTTGGGGGGGGTTCCTACAATGAGCAGTTCTTC. This chain links TRBV7-3 with TRBJ2-1, with 7 bases aligning to TRBD2. The V segment lost 3 bases and the J segment 1 base; nucleotides outside the gene matches: 6. In germline, CDR1 is SGHTA, CDR2 FQGTGA. The CDR3 extends over 16 amino acids.

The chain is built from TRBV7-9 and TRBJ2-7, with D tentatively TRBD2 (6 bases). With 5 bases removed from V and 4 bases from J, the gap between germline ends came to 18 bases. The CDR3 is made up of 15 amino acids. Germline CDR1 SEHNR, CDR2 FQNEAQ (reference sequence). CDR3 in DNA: TGTGCCAGCAGCCAACCCGGGCGGGGCGCATACGAGCAGTACTTC. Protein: CASSQPGRGAYEQYF.

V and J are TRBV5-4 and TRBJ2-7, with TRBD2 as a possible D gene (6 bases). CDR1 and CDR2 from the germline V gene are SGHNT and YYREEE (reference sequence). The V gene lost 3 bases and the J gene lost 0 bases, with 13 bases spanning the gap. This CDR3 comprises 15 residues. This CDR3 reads CASSSAGTPSYEQYF. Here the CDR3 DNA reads TGTGCCAGCAGCTCAGCCGGGACTCCCTCCTACGAGCAGTACTTC.

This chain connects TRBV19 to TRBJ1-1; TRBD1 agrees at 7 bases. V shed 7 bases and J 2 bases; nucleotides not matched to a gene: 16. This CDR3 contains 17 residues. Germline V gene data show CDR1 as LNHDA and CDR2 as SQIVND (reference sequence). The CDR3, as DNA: TGTGCCAGTACCCTGGGGTGGGGACAGTCTCGAAACACTGAAGCTTTCTTT. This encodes CASTLGWGQSRNTEAFF. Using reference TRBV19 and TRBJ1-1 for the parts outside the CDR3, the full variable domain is DGGITQSPKYLFRKEGQNVTLSCEQNLNHDAMYWYRQDPGQGLRLIYYSQIVNDFQKGDIAEGYSVSREKKESFPLTVTSAQKNPTAFYLCASTLGWGQSRNTEAFFGQGTRLTVV.

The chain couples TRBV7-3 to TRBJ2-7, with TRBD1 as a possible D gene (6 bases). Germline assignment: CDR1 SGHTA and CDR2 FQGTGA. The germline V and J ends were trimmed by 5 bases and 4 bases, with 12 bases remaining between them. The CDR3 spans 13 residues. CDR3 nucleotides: TGTGCCAGCAGCACAATCAGGGGTTACGAGCAGTACTTC. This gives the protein CASSTIRGYEQYF.

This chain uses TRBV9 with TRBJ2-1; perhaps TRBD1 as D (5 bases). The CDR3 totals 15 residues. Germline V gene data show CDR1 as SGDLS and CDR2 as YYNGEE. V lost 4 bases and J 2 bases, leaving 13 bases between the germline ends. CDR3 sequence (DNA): TGTGCCAGCAGCTCGCTAGGGGTCCCCTACAATGAGCAGTTCTTC. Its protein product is CASSSLGVPYNEQFF. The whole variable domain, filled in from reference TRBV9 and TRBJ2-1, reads DSGVTQTPKHLITATGQRVTLRCSPRSGDLSVYWYQQSLDQGLQFLIQYYNGEERAKGNILERFSAQQFPDLHSELNLSSLELGDSALYFCASSSLGVPYNEQFFGPGTRLTVL.

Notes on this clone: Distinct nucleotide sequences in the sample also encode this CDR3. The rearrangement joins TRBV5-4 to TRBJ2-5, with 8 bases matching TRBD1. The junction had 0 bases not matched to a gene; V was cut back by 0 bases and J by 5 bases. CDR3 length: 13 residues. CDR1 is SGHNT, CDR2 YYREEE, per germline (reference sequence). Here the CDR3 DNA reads TGTGCCAGCAGCTTGGGACAGGGGGAGACCCAGTACTTC. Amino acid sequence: CASSLGQGETQYF.

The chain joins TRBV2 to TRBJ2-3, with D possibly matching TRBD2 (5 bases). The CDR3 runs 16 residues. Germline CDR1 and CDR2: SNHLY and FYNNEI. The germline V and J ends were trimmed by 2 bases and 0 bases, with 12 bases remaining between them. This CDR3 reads CASSELTSGSTDTQYF. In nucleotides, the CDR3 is TGTGCCAGCAGTGAACTAACGAGCGGAAGCACAGATACGCAGTATTTT.

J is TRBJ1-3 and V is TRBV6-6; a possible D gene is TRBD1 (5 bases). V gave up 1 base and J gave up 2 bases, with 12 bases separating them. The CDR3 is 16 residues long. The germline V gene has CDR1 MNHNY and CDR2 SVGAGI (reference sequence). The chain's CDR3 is CASSYWQLGAGNTIYF. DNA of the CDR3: TGTGCCAGCAGTTACTGGCAGTTAGGGGCTGGAAACACCATATATTTT.

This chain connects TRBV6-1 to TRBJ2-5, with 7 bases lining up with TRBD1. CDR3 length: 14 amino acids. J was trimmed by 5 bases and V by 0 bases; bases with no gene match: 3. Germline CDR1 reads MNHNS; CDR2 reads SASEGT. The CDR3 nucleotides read TGTGCCAGCAGTGAAGCGACAGGGTTGGAGACCCAGTACTTC. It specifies CASSEATGLETQYF.

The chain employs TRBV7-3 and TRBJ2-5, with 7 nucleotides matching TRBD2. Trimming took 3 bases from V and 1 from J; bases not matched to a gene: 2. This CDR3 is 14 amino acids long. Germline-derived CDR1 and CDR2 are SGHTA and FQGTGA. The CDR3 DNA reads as TGTGCCAGCAGCTTTGGGGGGGGCCAAGAGACCCAGTACTTC. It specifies CASSFGGGQETQYF.

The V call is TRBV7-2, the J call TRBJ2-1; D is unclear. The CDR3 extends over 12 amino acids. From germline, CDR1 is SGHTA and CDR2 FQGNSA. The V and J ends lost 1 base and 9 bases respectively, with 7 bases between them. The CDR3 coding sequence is TGTGCCAGCAGCTTAGTGGAGATTGAGCAGTTCTTC. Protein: CASSLVEIEQFF. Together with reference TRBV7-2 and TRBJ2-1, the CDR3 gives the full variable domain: GAGVSQSPSNKVTEKGKDVELRCDPISGHTALYWYRQSLGQGLEFLIYFQGNSAPDKSGLPSDRFSAERTGGSVSTLTIQRTQQEDSAVYLCASSLVEIEQFFGPGTRLTVL.